The entry that follows covers one T cell receptor beta chain sequence. Its antigen remains unknown. V lost 5 bases to trimming and J lost 1 base, with 5 bases between them. The CDR3 is 12 amino acids. From germline, CDR1 is MNHEY and CDR2 SVGAGI. This sample was taken from a study of long-term antiretroviral therapy in people with HIV. Study-wide results and limits: Dominant in the repertoire at all time points were clones expanded before ART. Post-ART samples showed increased diversity that remained below transplant donor control levels.

Survey-level immunoSEQ v3.0 assays were run. Produced via immunoSEQ multiplex PCR; TCRdb's table is partial and in-frame only. This repertoire shows around 15,000 clones, approximately 95% found once; its top ten account for approximately 1.5%. The specimen was unsorted PBMCs, collected around 10 years after starting antiretroviral therapy. This TCR derives from a man aged 25 to 40 with HIV. The rearrangement links TRBV6-5 to TRBJ2-5, with D unclear. The CDR3 is CASSGSQETQYF. CDR3 DNA: TGTGCCAGCAGTGGTTCCCAAGAGACCCAGTACTTC.